This T cell receptor (beta chain) was sequenced during a study of beta chain features in type 1 diabetes. Study-wide background: Age and gender were similar between patients and healthy donors, as were cell yields. Overall study results and limits: A potential influence of HLA type upon TCRB rearrangement remained unresolved herein. For patients, the naive, central memory and Treg TCRB repertoires appeared more alike than for healthy donors. PCR may have favored shorter templates equally in patients and controls.

As to this clone: What it recognizes is unknown.

The CDR3 covers 12 residues. The germline gives CDR1 MDHEN, CDR2 SYDVKM. The germline V and J ends were trimmed by 5 bases and 11 bases, with 15 bases remaining between them. Isolated RNA was reverse transcribed in full, so expressed TCRB transcripts were sequenced. Sequencing was performed with immunoSEQ multiplex PCR; in TCRdb, only in-frame clones are kept and a portion is missing. The sample yields roughly 450,000 clones, roughly 11% seen once. Sequencing was performed on naive CD4+ T cells from blood. The J gene is TRBJ1-1, the V gene TRBV28; D unclear. This receptor was obtained from a young woman in good health. CDR3 amino acids: CASSAHTGFAFF. CDR3 DNA: TGTGCCAGCAGTGCGCACACGGGATTCGCTTTCTTT. Together with reference TRBV28 and TRBJ1-1, the CDR3 gives the full variable domain: DVKVTQSSRYLVKRTGEKVFLECVQDMDHENMFWYRQDPGLGLRLIYFSYDVKMKEKGDIPEGYSVSREKKERFSLILESASTNQTSMYLCASSAHTGFAFFGQGTRLTVV.